This section outlines one TCR beta chain sequence together with its context. The antigen remains undetermined. V lost 6 bases and J lost 1; bases outside the gene matches: 5. The CDR3 covers 14 residues. Germline lookup yields CDR1 LNHDA and CDR2 SQIVND (reference sequence). Primers included in the PCR were 60 Vbeta and 13 Jbeta primers. The protocol was immunoSEQ multiplex PCR, while the TCRdb copy is restricted to in-frame clones and leaves out a portion. This repertoire comprises about 140,000 clones; its ten largest clones make up about 0.96%. This entry is derived from a study of cytomegalovirus exposure and HLA in healthy donors. General observations from the study: It emerged from a later analysis that several of the most significant clusters appeared to be linked to common viral pathogens. Cytomegalovirus association was listed for 170 or so TCR beta chains.

This clonotype was sampled from a male donor in good health and CMV-seronegative. Sequenced sample: PBMCs. The genes are TRBV19 and TRBJ2-7; TRBD1 matches 8 bases. DNA for the CDR3: TGTGCCAGTAGCCCGGACAGGGCGTCCTACGAGCAGTACTTC. It translates to CASSPDRASYEQYF. Complete variable domain (other parts from reference TRBV19 and TRBJ2-7): DGGITQSPKYLFRKEGQNVTLSCEQNLNHDAMYWYRQDPGQGLRLIYYSQIVNDFQKGDIAEGYSVSREKKESFPLTVTSAQKNPTAFYLCASSPDRASYEQYFGPGTRLTVT.